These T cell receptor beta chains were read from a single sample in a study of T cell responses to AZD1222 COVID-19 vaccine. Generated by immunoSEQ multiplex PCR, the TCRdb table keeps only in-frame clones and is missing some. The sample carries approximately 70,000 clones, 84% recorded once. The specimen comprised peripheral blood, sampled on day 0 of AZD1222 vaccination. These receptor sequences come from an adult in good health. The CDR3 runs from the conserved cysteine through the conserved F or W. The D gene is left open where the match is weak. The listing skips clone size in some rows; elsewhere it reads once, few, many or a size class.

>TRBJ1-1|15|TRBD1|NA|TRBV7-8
CASSRPGQGSAEAFF
TGTGCCAGCAGCCGACCGGGACAGGGATCAGCTGAAGCTTTCTTT
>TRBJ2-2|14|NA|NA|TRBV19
CASSPTGNTGELFF
TGTGCCAGTAGTCCGACAGGTAACACCGGGGAGCTGTTTTTT
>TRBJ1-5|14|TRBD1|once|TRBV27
CASSPLQGGMPQHF
TGTGCCAGCAGTCCTCTCCAAGGGGGCATGCCCCAGCATTTT
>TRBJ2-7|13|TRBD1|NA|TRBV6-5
CASPRQGTHEQYF
TGTGCCAGCCCTCGACAGGGTACACACGAGCAGTACTTC
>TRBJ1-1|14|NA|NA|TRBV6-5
CASSYSHGDTEAFF
TGTGCCAGCAGTTACTCGCACGGTGACACTGAAGCTTTCTTT
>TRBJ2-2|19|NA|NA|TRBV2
CASSDLGLKQNSNTGELFF
TGTGCCAGCAGTGACCTGGGACTCAAACAAAATTCAAACACCGGGGAGCTGTTTTTT
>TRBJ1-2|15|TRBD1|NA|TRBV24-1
CATSAGGQSNYGYTF
TGTGCCACCAGTGCGGGGGGACAGTCAAACTATGGCTACACCTTC
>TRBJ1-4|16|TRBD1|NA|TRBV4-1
CASSQNPGQVNEKLFF
TGCGCCAGCAGCCAAAATCCGGGACAGGTTAATGAAAAACTGTTTTTT
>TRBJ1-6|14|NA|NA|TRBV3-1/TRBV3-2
CASSQEGGFSPLHF
TGTGCCAGCAGCCAAGAGGGGGGTTTTTCACCCCTCCACTTT
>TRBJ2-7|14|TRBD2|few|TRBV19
CASRSGTSGYEQYF
TGTGCCAGTAGGTCCGGGACTAGCGGGTACGAGCAGTACTTC
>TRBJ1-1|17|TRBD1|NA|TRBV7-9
CASSLAWTGGPGTEAFF
TGTGCCAGCAGCTTAGCCTGGACAGGGGGGCCGGGGACTGAAGCTTTCTTT
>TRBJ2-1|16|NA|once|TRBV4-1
CASSQWGRGGRSPQFF
TGCGCCAGCAGCCAATGGGGGCGCGGGGGCCGATCACCTCAGTTCTTC
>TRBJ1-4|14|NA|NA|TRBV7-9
CASSAGRTNEKLFF
TGTGCCAGCAGCGCAGGGCGAACAAATGAAAAACTGTTTTTT
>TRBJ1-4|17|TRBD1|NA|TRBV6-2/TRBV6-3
CASSYLRQGTTNEKLFF
TGTGCCAGCAGTTACCTTCGACAGGGTACAACTAATGAAAAACTGTTTTTT
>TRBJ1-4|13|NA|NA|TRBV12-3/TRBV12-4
CASSLQGFGKLFF
TGTGCCAGCAGTTTACAAGGGTTCGGAAAACTGTTTTTT
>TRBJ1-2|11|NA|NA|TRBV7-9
CASSLEGRETF
TGTGCCAGCAGCTTAGAAGGTCGCGAGACCTTC
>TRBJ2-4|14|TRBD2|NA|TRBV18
CASSPGLAGSGQYF
TGTGCCAGCTCCCCGGGACTAGCGGGGTCTGGCCAGTACTTC
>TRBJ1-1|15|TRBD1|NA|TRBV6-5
CASSYRDRGLAEAFF
TGTGCCAGCAGTTACCGGGACAGGGGGCTAGCTGAAGCTTTCTTT
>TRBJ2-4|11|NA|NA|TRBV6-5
CASSQRDIQYF
TGTGCCAGCAGCCAACGGGACATTCAGTACTTC
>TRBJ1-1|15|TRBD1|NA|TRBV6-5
CASSYSTAGGTEAFF
TGTGCCAGCAGTTACTCGACGGCAGGGGGCACTGAAGCTTTCTTT
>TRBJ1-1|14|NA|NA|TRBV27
CASTGAETPRHPFF
TGTGCCAGCACAGGGGCCGAAACCCCCCGCCACCCTTTCTTT
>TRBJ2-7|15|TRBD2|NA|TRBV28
CASSSSGGPNLEQYF
TGTGCCAGCAGTAGTAGCGGGGGCCCTAACCTTGAGCAGTACTTC
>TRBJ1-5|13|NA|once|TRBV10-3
CAINENSNQPQHF
TGTGCCATCAACGAAAATAGCAATCAGCCCCAGCATTTT
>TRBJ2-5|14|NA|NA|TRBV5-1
CASSLGGIQETQYF
TGCGCCAGCAGCTTGGGGGGGATACAAGAGACCCAGTACTTC
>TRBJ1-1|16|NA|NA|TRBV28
CASSLRVRLLNTEAFF
TGTGCCAGCAGTTTAAGAGTCAGGCTCCTGAACACTGAAGCTTTCTTT
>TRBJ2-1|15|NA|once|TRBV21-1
CASSKPGSSYNEQFF
TGTGCCAGCAGCAAACCAGGGAGCTCCTACAATGAGCAGTTCTTC
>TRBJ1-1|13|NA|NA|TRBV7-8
CASNLGGNTEAFF
TGTGCCAGCAATTTGGGGGGGAACACTGAAGCTTTCTTT
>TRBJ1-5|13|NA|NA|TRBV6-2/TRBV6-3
CASSRDSNQPQHF
TGTGCCAGCAGCCGCGACTCCAATCAGCCCCAGCATTTT
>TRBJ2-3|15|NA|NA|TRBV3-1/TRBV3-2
CASSQRAASTDTQYF
TGTGCCAGCAGCCAGAGAGCGGCTAGCACAGATACGCAGTATTTT
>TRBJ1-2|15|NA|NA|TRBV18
CASSPRDRVIYGYTF
TGTGCCAGCTCACCGCGGGACCGGGTGATTTATGGCTACACCTTC
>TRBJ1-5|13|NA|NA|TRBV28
CASRTALDQPQHF
TGTGCCAGCAGAACCGCGTTGGATCAGCCCCAGCATTTT
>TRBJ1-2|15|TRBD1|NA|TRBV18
CASSPLEQGAGGYTF
TGTGCCAGCTCACCATTGGAACAGGGGGCAGGAGGCTACACCTTC